These 12 T cell receptor beta chains came from one sample sequenced in a study of T cells in Graves' hyperthyroidism and ophthalmopathy. RNA transcripts served as the template for amplifying TCR beta CDR3 regions. First-round RT-PCR targeting the TCR CDR3 was performed with the HTBI primer set. TCRdb processed the multiplex PCR reads anew with MiXCR; each CDR3 protein has one entry. The sample includes around 350,000 distinct CDR3 sequences, approximately 13% of them seen just once. Sequencing used blood. These TCRs come from a young woman with Graves' hyperthyroidism.

The chain joins TRBV4-1 to TRBJ2-7, with D hard to call. The CDR3 sequence is 15 residues long. The germline gives CDR1 MGHRA, CDR2 YSYEKL. V lost 0 bases and J lost 0, with 9 bases in between. DNA of the CDR3: TGCGCCAGCAGCCAAGACAGGTACGTCTCCTACGAGCAGTACTTC. This codes for CASSQDRYVSYEQYF.

This rearrangement joins TRBV15 to TRBJ2-3; D possibly uses TRBD1 or TRBD2 (5 bases each). The germline CDR1 and CDR2 sequences are LNHNV and YYDKDF (reference sequence). The CDR3 totals 12 residues. Trimming pared 0 bases from V and 10 bases from J, leaving 8 bases between. DNA of the CDR3: TGTGCCACCAGCAGAGATGGGACCGCGCAGTATTTT. It encodes CATSRDGTAQYF.

The sample holds many counts of this clonotype. This chain uses TRBV7-9 with TRBJ1-1; the D gene is possibly TRBD1 (5 bases). Trimming removed 1 base at V and 3 bases at J, with 9 bases between. The CDR3 spans 14 residues. Per germline, CDR1 SEHNR and CDR2 FQNEAQ (reference sequence). The CDR3 loop reads CASSLEDRHTEAFF. CDR3 nucleotides: TGTGCCAGCAGCTTAGAAGACAGACACACTGAAGCTTTCTTT.

At least ten counts were recorded for this clonotype. Here the CDR3 DNA reads TGTGCCAGTGCCGGGACATCCCCCTCCGCGAACACTGAAGCTTTCTTT. Residues: CASAGTSPSANTEAFF. The gene calls are TRBV2 and TRBJ1-1, with D possibly TRBD1 on 6 matching bases. CDR3 length: 16 residues. The germline V gene has CDR1 SNHLY and CDR2 FYNNEI. Trimming shortened V by 9 bases and J by 1 base, and 21 bases separated the two germline ends.

This clonotype showed up many times. V is TRBV3-1 and J is TRBJ2-3; D is ambiguous. The V and J ends lost 4 bases and 6 bases respectively, with 11 bases between them. Per germline, CDR1 LGHDT and CDR2 YNNKEL (reference sequence). The CDR3 spans 13 residues. Written as DNA, the CDR3 is TGTGCCAGCAGCCCCAACTACGCGGATACGCAGTATTTT. This gives the protein CASSPNYADTQYF.

There are many counts of this clonotype. V is TRBV28 and J is TRBJ1-6; 7 bases align to TRBD1. V lost 4 bases to trimming and J lost 0 bases; unmatched junction nucleotides: 9. The CDR3 spans 18 residues. Germline V gene lookup returns CDR1 MDHEN and CDR2 SYDVKM. The CDR3 spells CASSSRRGKSSYNSPLHF. CDR3 sequence (DNA): TGTGCCAGCAGTTCTCGCAGGGGGAAAAGCTCCTATAATTCACCCCTCCACTTT.

This clonotype was counted many times. CDR3 region: CASSGGGRTYGYTF. In nucleotides, the CDR3 is TGTGCCAGCAGTGGGGGGGGTAGGACCTATGGCTACACCTTC. V gene TRBV6-1 combines with J gene TRBJ1-2, with D maybe TRBD1 (5 bases). The germline CDR1 and CDR2 sequences are MNHNS and SASEGT. This CDR3 region has 14 residues. V was clipped by 4 bases and J by 4 bases, with 13 bases between them.

This clonotype has at least ten counts. The gene calls are TRBV15 and TRBJ1-5; D not resolved. The germline gives CDR1 LNHNV, CDR2 YYDKDF (reference sequence). The CDR3 is 18 amino acids. With 1 base removed from V and 3 bases from J, the gap between germline ends came to 19 bases. CDR3 in amino acids: CATSRVSVRHIHNQPQHF. CDR3 DNA sequence: TGTGCCACCAGCAGAGTTTCGGTCAGGCATATACACAATCAGCCCCAGCATTTT.

This clonotype was picked up many times. J is TRBJ2-3 and V is TRBV2; 9 bases are a match to TRBD2. Germline lookup yields CDR1 SNHLY and CDR2 FYNNEI. CDR3 length equals 15 residues. V lost 6 bases to trimming and J lost 4 bases; unmatched junction nucleotides: 8. CDR3 sequence reads: CASRSGTSSPDTQYF. The CDR3 bases are TGTGCCAGCAGGTCCGGGACTAGCTCCCCAGATACGCAGTATTTT.

This clonotype was seen many times. The chain employs TRBV20-1 and TRBJ2-3, with 10 positions matching TRBD2. The CDR3 is 14 amino acids. The ends lost 5 bases at V and 2 bases at J; junction bases unmatched: 4. Germline loops: CDR1 DFQATT, CDR2 SNEGSKA (reference sequence). The CDR3 DNA is TGCAGTGCTGGAGCGGGGGGGACCACAGATACGCAGTATTTT. Its translation: CSAGAGGTTDTQYF.

The chain links TRBV14 to TRBJ1-3, with D tentatively TRBD1 (5 bases). The CDR3 extends over 16 amino acids. Germline V lookup: CDR1 SGHDN, CDR2 FVKESK. The V end was cut by 4 bases, the J end by 0 bases, with 13 bases between. CDR3 residues: CASSPPGLHSGNTIYF. Here the CDR3 DNA reads TGTGCCAGCAGCCCTCCAGGGTTACACTCTGGAAACACCATATATTTT.

Many counts were recorded for this clonotype. The chain joins TRBV2 to TRBJ2-3, with TRBD1 matching 10 bases. Germline values: CDR1 SNHLY, CDR2 FYNNEI. The CDR3 totals 17 residues. The trim removed 6 bases at V and 1 base at J, leaving 10 bases unmatched. This CDR3 is CASRDARDRGGTDTQYF. Here the CDR3 DNA reads TGTGCCAGCAGGGACGCCCGGGACAGGGGAGGCACAGATACGCAGTATTTT.